These T cell receptor beta chains were read from a single sample in a study of T cell repertoires in cytomegalovirus infection. TCRdb analysed the reads with MiXCR anew, one entry per CDR3 protein. The data show some 150,000 distinct CDR3 sequences, with about 6% seen just once and more than 15% held by the top ten. What was sequenced was PBMCs. The receptors here all came from a human donor in good health (CMV status not recorded). Some clones in this sample may be carry-over from other donors' samples. Each CDR3 is given with its conserved first and last residue. The order of the fields is D gene, V gene, CDR3 length, clone size, J gene, CDR3 DNA, CDR3 protein. D genes are given only for firm matches. The size field is filled for only some rows; it gives once, few, many or a size class.

TRBD2	TRBV24-1	13	few	TRBJ2-5	TGTGCCACCCAGGACGGGGGGGGAGAGACCCAGTACTTC	CATQDGGGETQYF
.	TRBV12-5	19	few	TRBJ2-1	TGTGCTAGTGGTTTGGTATCGGTAATAGGGGCCGTCCCCTACAATGAGCAGTTCTTC	CASGLVSVIGAVPYNEQFF
.	TRBV7-2	15	many	TRBJ1-4	TGTGCCAGCAGCCAGTTGGCAGGGGAAGCTGAAAAACTGTTTTTT	CASSQLAGEAEKLFF
TRBD1	TRBV7-2	17	many	TRBJ1-1	TGTGCCAGCAGCCTCAGACAGGGGGCGCGGTCGGGGACTGAAGCTTTCTTT	CASSLRQGARSGTEAFF
TRBD1	TRBV6-2/TRBV6-3	14	many	TRBJ2-7	TGTGCCAGCAGATTCGGGACAGAAACCTACGAGCAGTACTTC	CASRFGTETYEQYF
TRBD2	TRBV7-2	15	many	TRBJ2-1	TGTGCCAGCAGCTTATCGGCGGGGGGCTACAATGAGCAGTTCTTC	CASSLSAGGYNEQFF
.	TRBV12-3/TRBV12-4	13	many	TRBJ1-4	TGTGCCAGCAGTTTTGATTGGGATGAAAAACTGTTTTTT	CASSFDWDEKLFF
TRBD2	TRBV7-2	17	many	TRBJ2-3	TGTGCCAGCAGCTTAGGTCGGCTAGCGGGGGGCACAGATACGCAGTATTTT	CASSLGRLAGGTDTQYF
TRBD2	TRBV20-1	15	.	TRBJ2-2	TGCAGTGCTAGAATTAGCGGGGGCTTTACCGGGGAGCTGTTTTTT	CSARISGGFTGELFF
.	TRBV28	14	many	TRBJ1-4	TGTGCCAGCAGTTGGACAGCAACTAATGAAAAACTGTTTTTT	CASSWTATNEKLFF
.	TRBV11-1	12	many	TRBJ1-2	TGTGCCAGCAGCTTACAAGGGTCGGGCTACACCTTC	CASSLQGSGYTF
.	TRBV6-6	15	few	TRBJ1-4	TGTGCCAGCAATTACGGGACGGGCACTAATGAAAAACTGTTTTTT	CASNYGTGTNEKLFF
.	TRBV27	13	.	TRBJ1-2	TGTGCCAGCAGTTTCTACAGGGATGGGGGCTACACCTTC	CASSFYRDGGYTF
TRBD1	TRBV20-1	14	.	TRBJ2-1	TGCAGTGCAGAGACAGGGGGCTCCTACAATGAGCAGTTCTTC	CSAETGGSYNEQFF
TRBD1	TRBV19	17	many	TRBJ1-5	TGTGCCAGTAGTATGGAGGGGACAGGGGTTCGCAATCAGCCCCAGCATTTT	CASSMEGTGVRNQPQHF
.	TRBV27	17	.	TRBJ1-2	TGTGCCAGCAGTTCCGGGACCAGCCTGGCCCCTAACTATGGCTACACCTTC	CASSSGTSLAPNYGYTF
TRBD2	TRBV29-1	15	many	TRBJ2-5	TGCAGCGTTGAACGGACTAGCGGGGCCCAAGAGACCCAGTACTTC	CSVERTSGAQETQYF